A selection of T cell receptor beta chains follows, all from one sample in a study of blood T cells in healthy people across ages. TCRdb passed the 5' RACE reads through MiXCR, listing each CDR3 protein once. The table shows 1,300,000 or so distinct CDR3 sequences, with around 59% occurring only once. Sequencing was performed on blood. These TCRs come from a man aged 18 to 30 in good health. CDR3s include the opening cysteine and the closing phenylalanine or tryptophan. The D gene is left open where the match is weak.

>TRBD2|TRBV2|TRBJ2-1
CASGETYSGRGFF
TGTGCCAGCGGCGAAACCTATAGCGGGAGGGGGTTCTTC
>.|TRBV7-2|TRBJ2-3
CASSLWLAPDTDTQYF
TGTGCCAGCAGCTTGTGGCTAGCCCCGGACACAGATACGCAGTATTTT
>.|TRBV5-1|TRBJ1-2
CASSLGSYREGYGYTF
TGCGCCAGCAGCCTGGGGTCTTACCGGGAAGGGTATGGCTACACCTTC
>TRBD2|TRBV7-6|TRBJ2-3
CASSLFIAGGPKDTQYF
TGTGCCAGCAGCTTGTTTATAGCGGGAGGGCCGAAAGATACGCAGTATTTT
>.|TRBV20-1|TRBJ1-1
CSAEGGDTEAFF
TGCAGTGCGGAAGGGGGGGACACCGAAGCTTTCTTT
>.|TRBV20-1|TRBJ1-2
CSARDRGGYTF
TGCAGTGCTAGAGATCGCGGCGGCTACACCTTC
>TRBD2|TRBV5-1|TRBJ2-5
CASSLSTPSGRAPETQYF
TGCGCCAGCAGCTTGTCAACCCCCAGCGGGAGGGCCCCAGAGACCCAGTACTTC
>.|TRBV3-1|TRBJ2-1
CASSQEDRLYNEQFF
TGTGCCAGCAGCCAAGAGGACAGATTATACAATGAGCAGTTCTTC
>TRBD2|TRBV3-1|TRBJ2-1
CASSPRAGESYNEQFF
TGTGCCAGCAGCCCCCGAGCGGGGGAGTCCTACAATGAGCAGTTCTTC
>TRBD2|TRBV28|TRBJ2-4
CASRYSGGLAKNIQYF
TGTGCCAGCAGATATAGCGGGGGGCTAGCCAAAAACATTCAGTACTTC
>TRBD1|TRBV27|TRBJ1-1
CASSSSEDRPLNTEAFF
TGTGCCAGCAGCAGCTCGGAGGACAGGCCGTTGAACACTGAAGCTTTCTTT
>.|TRBV10-3|TRBJ2-7
CAISEFGTSNTYEQYF
TGTGCCATCAGTGAGTTTGGGACTTCCAACACCTACGAGCAGTACTTC
>TRBD1|TRBV4-1|TRBJ2-5
CASSQEPGQGGETQYF
TGCGCCAGCAGCCAAGAACCGGGACAGGGGGGAGAGACCCAGTACTTC
>.|TRBV4-1|TRBJ1-6
CASSQEKSSSYNSPLHF
TGCGCCAGCAGCCAAGAGAAGAGTAGCTCCTATAATTCACCCCTCCACTTT
>.|TRBV7-2|TRBJ1-6
CASSLGPSGTSPLHF
TGTGCCAGCAGCTTGGGTCCCAGCGGAACTTCACCCCTCCACTTT